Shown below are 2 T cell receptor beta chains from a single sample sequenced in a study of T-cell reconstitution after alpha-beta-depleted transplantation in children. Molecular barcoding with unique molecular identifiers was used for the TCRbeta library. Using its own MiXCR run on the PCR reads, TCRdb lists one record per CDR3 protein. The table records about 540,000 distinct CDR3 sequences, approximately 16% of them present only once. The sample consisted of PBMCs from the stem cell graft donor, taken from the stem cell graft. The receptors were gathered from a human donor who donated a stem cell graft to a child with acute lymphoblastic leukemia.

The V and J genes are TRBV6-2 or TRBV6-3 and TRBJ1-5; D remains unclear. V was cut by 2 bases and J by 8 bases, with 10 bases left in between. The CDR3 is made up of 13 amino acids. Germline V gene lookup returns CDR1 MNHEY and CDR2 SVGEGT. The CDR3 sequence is CASSYRELEPQHF. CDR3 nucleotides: TGTGCCAGCAGTTACCGTGAGTTAGAGCCCCAGCATTTT.

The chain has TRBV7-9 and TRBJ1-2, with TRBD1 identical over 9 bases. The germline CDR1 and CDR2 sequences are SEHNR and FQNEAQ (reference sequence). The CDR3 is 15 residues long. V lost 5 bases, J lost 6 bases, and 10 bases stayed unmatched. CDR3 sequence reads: CASSPTGTGSNGYTF. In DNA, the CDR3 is TGTGCCAGCAGCCCCACGGGGACAGGGTCGAATGGCTACACCTTC.